Listed below are T cell receptor beta chains from one sample, sequenced in a study of T cell repertoires in cytomegalovirus infection. MiXCR was run by TCRdb on the reads, yielding one entry per CDR3 protein. This table has 300,000 to 400,000 distinct CDR3 sequences, roughly 18% appearing once. The sequenced sample consisted of PBMCs. These receptors all stem from a human donor in good health (CMV status not recorded). Some clones in this sample may be carry-over from other donors' samples. Each CDR3 is given with its conserved first and last residue. Each record gives: clone size, J gene, V gene, D gene, CDR3 DNA, CDR3 protein. The D gene is left open where the match is weak. Clone size is shown for a subset of rows, as once, few, many or a class of expanded clone.

>NA|TRBJ2-5|TRBV20-1|NA
TGCAGTGCTAGAGATGTTAGCGCGGAGACCCAGTACTTC
CSARDVSAETQYF
>many|TRBJ2-7|TRBV7-2|NA
TGTGCCAGCAGCCCGAAGGGCGAGCAGTACTTC
CASSPKGEQYF
>few|TRBJ2-5|TRBV29-1|TRBD2
TGCAGCGTTGATCGGGGACTAGCGGGAGGGCCTGGTGAGGAGACCCAGTACTTC
CSVDRGLAGGPGEETQYF
>many|TRBJ2-4|TRBV7-2|NA
TGTGCCAGCAGCTCCCAAAACGGGAAGGGCATTCAGTACTTC
CASSSQNGKGIQYF
>NA|TRBJ2-5|TRBV20-1|TRBD1
TGCAGTGCTAGAGAGGCATATGAAGGGGGCGAGACCCAGTACTTC
CSAREAYEGGETQYF
>few|TRBJ2-1|TRBV12-3/TRBV12-4|NA
TGTGCCAGCAGGGGAGCGGATGAGCAGTTCTTC
CASRGADEQFF
>NA|TRBJ1-1|TRBV11-3|NA
TGTGCCAGCAGCCCAGGTGTAGCGTCGAACACTGAAGCTTTCTTT
CASSPGVASNTEAFF
>many|TRBJ2-7|TRBV7-2|NA
TGTGCCAGCAGCTTAGTCGGGGCTGTCGAGCAGTACTTC
CASSLVGAVEQYF
>many|TRBJ2-1|TRBV28|NA
TGTGCCAGCAGTTTAGGCCCAAAAAGGTCCTACAATGAGCAGTTCTTC
CASSLGPKRSYNEQFF
>few|TRBJ1-4|TRBV6-5|NA
TGTGCCAGCAGCCGGGGGGGAGTCGACGAAAAACTGTTTTTT
CASSRGGVDEKLFF
>NA|TRBJ1-4|TRBV29-1|NA
TGCAGCGTTGCTGGGGCAGTGGAGGGAAAACTGTTTTTT
CSVAGAVEGKLFF
>many|TRBJ2-7|TRBV7-2|NA
TGTGCCAGCAGCTCCTCATGGACAGAGTCCTACGAGCAGTACTTC
CASSSSWTESYEQYF
>NA|TRBJ2-7|TRBV7-6|NA
TGTGCCAGCAGACCGCCTACTAACAGGGAGTACGAGCAGTACTTC
CASRPPTNREYEQYF
>many|TRBJ2-1|TRBV19|NA
TGTGCCAGTAGTCAGGGTCTATACACCTACAATGAGCAGTTCTTC
CASSQGLYTYNEQFF
>many|TRBJ2-1|TRBV2|NA
TGTGCCAGCAGTGACACCGTGGGGGATGAGCAGTTCTTC
CASSDTVGDEQFF
>many|TRBJ2-3|TRBV7-9|NA
TGTGCCAGCAGCTTAGCGGAGTCGTCCACAGATACGCAGTATTTT
CASSLAESSTDTQYF
>many|TRBJ2-1|TRBV12-3/TRBV12-4|NA
TGTGCCAGCAGTCAATTTGGGTCCTACAATGAGCAGTTCTTC
CASSQFGSYNEQFF
>NA|TRBJ1-1|TRBV7-2|TRBD1
TGTGCCAGCGGGCCTTCTCGACAGGGGATGGCTTTCTTT
CASGPSRQGMAFF
>NA|TRBJ2-5|TRBV29-1|NA
TGCAGCGTTTCCGGAATTCAAGAGACCCAGTACTTC
CSVSGIQETQYF
>few|TRBJ2-1|TRBV20-1|TRBD2
TGCAGTGCTAGAGATGGTAGACGGGAGGGCCGGGGTTACAATGAGCAGTTCTTC
CSARDGRREGRGYNEQFF
>many|TRBJ2-1|TRBV11-2|TRBD2
TGTGCCAGCAGCGCGACTAGCGGAGATTACAATGAGCAGTTCTTC
CASSATSGDYNEQFF
>NA|TRBJ2-1|TRBV4-1|TRBD2
TGCGCCAGCAGCCAACGGCTAGCGGGAGACAATGAGCAGTTCTTC
CASSQRLAGDNEQFF
>NA|TRBJ2-7|TRBV7-9|NA
TGTGCCAGCAGCTTACGACACAACCCCTACGAGCAGTACTTC
CASSLRHNPYEQYF
>many|TRBJ1-1|TRBV12-3/TRBV12-4|NA
TGTGCCAGCAGTGTCCATAAGAACACTGAAGCTTTCTTT
CASSVHKNTEAFF
>NA|TRBJ2-3|TRBV7-6|TRBD2
TGTGCCAGCAGTTCCGGGACTAGGGACGCAGATACGCAGTATTTT
CASSSGTRDADTQYF
>few|TRBJ2-1|TRBV5-5|TRBD2
TGTGCCAGCAGCTTGGTGAGGAACCTGGCGGGAGGGGAATCCGAGCAGTTCTTC
CASSLVRNLAGGESEQFF
>many|TRBJ2-1|TRBV7-2|NA
TGTGCCAGCAGTGGCGGGCGGGGAACATACAATGAGCAGTTCTTC
CASSGGRGTYNEQFF
>once|TRBJ1-1|TRBV7-2|NA
TGTGCCAGCAGCCTTCTAATCGGTAGGGGGGCTTTCTTT
CASSLLIGRGAFF
>many|TRBJ2-1|TRBV19|NA
TGTGCCAGTAGTATAGCTGACAATGAGCAGTTCTTC
CASSIADNEQFF
>many|TRBJ1-5|TRBV7-2|NA
TGTGCCAGCAGCTTAGTCTCGGGCCTCAATAGCAATCAGCCCCAGCATTTT
CASSLVSGLNSNQPQHF
>few|TRBJ1-4|TRBV5-4|NA
TGTGCCAGCAGCTTGGTAGGGACGGGAAATGAAAAACTGTTTTTT
CASSLVGTGNEKLFF
>NA|TRBJ1-4|TRBV5-4|TRBD1
TGTGCCAGCAGCGTTGGACAGGGAGGTAATGAAAAACTGTTTTTT
CASSVGQGGNEKLFF
>NA|TRBJ1-5|TRBV10-2|NA
TGCGCCAGCAGTGAGCCGGGGGCCGGGGGCAATCAGCCCCAGCATTTT
CASSEPGAGGNQPQHF
>NA|TRBJ2-7|TRBV29-1|TRBD1
TGCAGCGTTAAGGGACAGACCTACGAGCAGTACTTC
CSVKGQTYEQYF
>many|TRBJ2-3|TRBV7-2|NA
TGTGCCAGCAGCTTAGGCCATTCAGATACGCAGTATTTT
CASSLGHSDTQYF
>NA|TRBJ1-1|TRBV20-1|NA
TGCAGTGCTCCCCCGCGGGAAACTGAAGCTTTCTTT
CSAPPRETEAFF
>few|TRBJ2-3|TRBV20-1|TRBD2
TGCAGTGCGATCGCGGGACTAGCGGACGGGGGTACGCAGTATTTT
CSAIAGLADGGTQYF
>few|TRBJ2-5|TRBV14|NA
TGTGCCAGCAGCCCCTGGATGACAGGCCAGCAAGAGACCCAGTACTTC
CASSPWMTGQQETQYF
>many|TRBJ2-7|TRBV7-2|NA
TGTGCCAGCAGCTTGGGACCTCGAGTTGAGCAGTACTTC
CASSLGPRVEQYF
>many|TRBJ1-2|TRBV7-3|NA
TGTGCCAGCAGCCCCTATGCCCCCCCGGGGAAGGGTGGCTACACCTTC
CASSPYAPPGKGGYTF